This TCR beta chain was observed in a study of blood T cell repertoires in COVID-19. The repertoire was sequenced with immunoSEQ multiplex PCR; TCRdb's copy has only in-frame clones and lacks some. The sample shows 90,000 to 100,000 clones, roughly 72% of them seen only once. This clone was picked up one time. This clonotype originated in a woman aged 60-75 years in a cohort sampled during active or convalescent COVID-19. The specimen sequenced was peripheral blood.

The CDR3 loop is CASSQETDLPQHF. The CDR3 nucleotides are TGCGCCAGCAGCCAAGAGACGGACTTACCCCAGCATTTT. This chain connects TRBV4-3 to TRBJ1-5; D is ambiguous. The CDR3 is made up of 13 amino acids. Trimming shortened V by 0 bases and J by 10 bases, and 10 bases separated the two germline ends. Per germline, CDR1 LGHNA and CDR2 YSLEER.